This is a list of T cell receptor beta chains from one sample in a study of blood T cell repertoires in COVID-19. The table came from immunoSEQ multiplex PCR; TCRdb's copy has only in-frame clones and leaves some out. The sample has about 97,000 clones, roughly nine tenths seen once. Sample: peripheral blood. The receptor set was obtained from a man aged 55 to 70 with acute or convalescent COVID-19. CDR3s include the opening cysteine and the closing phenylalanine or tryptophan. The D gene is left open where the match is weak. Part of the rows lack a size; the others show once, few, many or a class for expanded clones.

cdr3_length: 14
v_call: TRBV19
j_call: TRBJ1-5
d_call: .
clone_size: .
cdr3_aa: CASTLTGRDQPQHF
cdr3_nt: TGTGCCAGTACTCTTACAGGGCGAGATCAGCCCCAGCATTTT

cdr3_length: 19
v_call: TRBV5-1
j_call: TRBJ1-5
d_call: TRBD1
clone_size: .
cdr3_aa: CASTQPNGTGENSNQPQHF
cdr3_nt: TGCGCCAGCACCCAACCTAACGGGACAGGGGAGAATAGCAATCAGCCCCAGCATTTT

cdr3_length: 14
v_call: TRBV9
j_call: TRBJ2-3
d_call: TRBD2
clone_size: .
cdr3_aa: CASSVASGTDTQYF
cdr3_nt: TGTGCCAGCAGCGTGGCTAGCGGGACAGATACGCAGTATTTT

cdr3_length: 17
v_call: TRBV7-7
j_call: TRBJ2-2
d_call: .
clone_size: .
cdr3_aa: CASSLGPRGRFTGELFF
cdr3_nt: TGTGCCAGCAGCTTAGGCCCGAGAGGGAGGTTCACCGGGGAGCTGTTTTTT

cdr3_length: 15
v_call: TRBV6-5
j_call: TRBJ1-2
d_call: .
clone_size: .
cdr3_aa: CASSYGPDTSYGYTF
cdr3_nt: TGTGCCAGCAGTTACGGTCCGGACACCTCCTATGGCTACACCTTC

cdr3_length: 14
v_call: TRBV6-1
j_call: TRBJ2-6
d_call: .
clone_size: .
cdr3_aa: CASSEGAGANVLTF
cdr3_nt: TGTGCCAGCAGTGAGGGAGCTGGGGCCAACGTCCTGACTTTC

cdr3_length: 16
v_call: TRBV5-1
j_call: TRBJ1-6
d_call: .
clone_size: .
cdr3_aa: CASSFRTAAYNSPLHF
cdr3_nt: TGCGCCAGCAGCTTCCGAACAGCGGCGTATAATTCACCCCTCCACTTT

cdr3_length: 16
v_call: TRBV18
j_call: TRBJ2-3
d_call: TRBD1
clone_size: .
cdr3_aa: CASSPGGTGYSDTQYF
cdr3_nt: TGTGCCAGCTCACCAGGGGGGACAGGGTACTCAGATACGCAGTATTTT

cdr3_length: 15
v_call: TRBV18
j_call: TRBJ1-3
d_call: .
clone_size: .
cdr3_aa: CASSPRLSSGNTIYF
cdr3_nt: TGTGCCAGCTCACCACGTTTGAGCTCTGGAAACACCATATATTTT

cdr3_length: 15
v_call: TRBV5-6
j_call: TRBJ1-4
d_call: .
clone_size: once
cdr3_aa: CASSLLGQTNEKLFF
cdr3_nt: TGTGCCAGCAGCTTGCTGGGACAAACGAACGAAAAACTGTTTTTT

cdr3_length: 16
v_call: TRBV3-1/TRBV3-2
j_call: TRBJ1-1
d_call: .
clone_size: .
cdr3_aa: CASSQKIGAPNTEAFF
cdr3_nt: TGTGCCAGCAGCCAAAAGATAGGGGCCCCGAACACTGAAGCTTTCTTT

cdr3_length: 14
v_call: TRBV29-1
j_call: TRBJ2-1
d_call: TRBD1
clone_size: .
cdr3_aa: CSVDTGGTYNEQFF
cdr3_nt: TGCAGCGTCGATACAGGGGGAACTTACAATGAGCAGTTCTTC

cdr3_length: 14
v_call: TRBV6-1
j_call: TRBJ2-1
d_call: .
clone_size: .
cdr3_aa: CASSEQGTYNEQFF
cdr3_nt: TGTGCCAGCAGTGAACAGGGTACCTACAATGAGCAGTTCTTC

cdr3_length: 13
v_call: TRBV5-1
j_call: TRBJ1-1
d_call: .
clone_size: .
cdr3_aa: CASSEQGPYPGFF
cdr3_nt: TGCGCCAGCAGCGAGCAGGGGCCTTATCCGGGTTTCTTT

cdr3_length: 13
v_call: TRBV24-1
j_call: TRBJ2-1
d_call: .
clone_size: .
cdr3_aa: CATSVSPYNEQFF
cdr3_nt: TGTGCCACCAGTGTCAGTCCCTACAATGAGCAGTTCTTC

cdr3_length: 14
v_call: TRBV7-9
j_call: TRBJ2-7
d_call: TRBD1
clone_size: .
cdr3_aa: CASSSGQGKDEQYF
cdr3_nt: TGTGCCAGCAGCTCGGGACAGGGGAAAGACGAGCAGTACTTC

cdr3_length: 14
v_call: TRBV10-3
j_call: TRBJ1-5
d_call: .
clone_size: .
cdr3_aa: CAIRAEPSNQPQHF
cdr3_nt: TGTGCCATCAGGGCAGAACCTAGCAATCAGCCCCAGCATTTT

cdr3_length: 14
v_call: TRBV5-1
j_call: TRBJ1-4
d_call: .
clone_size: .
cdr3_aa: CASSLQGSNEKLFF
cdr3_nt: TGCGCCAGCAGCCTCCAGGGGTCTAATGAAAAACTGTTTTTT

cdr3_length: 14
v_call: TRBV18
j_call: TRBJ1-1
d_call: .
clone_size: .
cdr3_aa: CASSPQTGNTEAFF
cdr3_nt: TGTGCCAGCTCACCGCAAACAGGGAACACTGAAGCTTTCTTT

cdr3_length: 14
v_call: TRBV3-1/TRBV3-2
j_call: TRBJ1-3
d_call: .
clone_size: .
cdr3_aa: CASSVGDIRNTIYF
cdr3_nt: TGTGCCAGCAGCGTGGGGGACATAAGAAACACCATATATTTT

cdr3_length: 16
v_call: TRBV11-1
j_call: TRBJ2-5
d_call: TRBD2
clone_size: .
cdr3_aa: CASSSRGGLAVETQYF
cdr3_nt: TGTGCCAGCAGCTCACGCGGCGGACTAGCTGTTGAGACCCAGTACTTC

cdr3_length: 13
v_call: TRBV11-1
j_call: TRBJ2-2
d_call: TRBD1
clone_size: .
cdr3_aa: CASRQGTTGELFF
cdr3_nt: TGTGCCAGCCGACAGGGGACCACCGGGGAGCTGTTTTTT

cdr3_length: 13
v_call: TRBV5-1
j_call: TRBJ2-3
d_call: .
clone_size: .
cdr3_aa: CASSLRGTDTQYF
cdr3_nt: TGCGCCAGCAGCTTGCGGGGGACAGATACGCAGTATTTT

cdr3_length: 17
v_call: TRBV7-2
j_call: TRBJ1-2
d_call: TRBD1
clone_size: .
cdr3_aa: CASSSGQGAFANYGYTF
cdr3_nt: TGTGCCAGCAGCTCGGGACAGGGGGCTTTTGCTAACTATGGCTACACCTTC

cdr3_length: 13
v_call: TRBV19
j_call: TRBJ2-1
d_call: TRBD2
clone_size: once
cdr3_aa: CATAGGAYSEQFF
cdr3_nt: TGTGCCACCGCGGGGGGGGCCTATAGTGAGCAGTTCTTC

cdr3_length: 15
v_call: TRBV25-1
j_call: TRBJ1-1
d_call: .
clone_size: .
cdr3_aa: CASSEYGAGFTEAFF
cdr3_nt: TGTGCCAGCAGTGAATATGGGGCCGGTTTTACTGAAGCTTTCTTT

cdr3_length: 16
v_call: TRBV5-1
j_call: TRBJ2-2
d_call: TRBD1
clone_size: .
cdr3_aa: CASSPGTALNTGELFF
cdr3_nt: TGCGCCAGCAGCCCCGGGACAGCTTTGAACACCGGGGAGCTGTTTTTT

cdr3_length: 11
v_call: TRBV30
j_call: TRBJ1-1
d_call: TRBD1
clone_size: .
cdr3_aa: CAWYRGREAFF
cdr3_nt: TGTGCCTGGTATAGGGGGCGCGAAGCTTTCTTT

cdr3_length: 16
v_call: TRBV27
j_call: TRBJ1-5
d_call: TRBD1
clone_size: .
cdr3_aa: CASRKTQGLGNQPQHF
cdr3_nt: TGTGCCAGCAGAAAAACACAGGGGCTTGGCAATCAGCCCCAGCATTTT

cdr3_length: 14
v_call: TRBV2
j_call: TRBJ1-1
d_call: TRBD1
clone_size: .
cdr3_aa: CASRGTGVPRGAFF
cdr3_nt: TGTGCCAGCAGAGGGACAGGGGTCCCTCGCGGAGCTTTCTTT

cdr3_length: 13
v_call: TRBV19
j_call: TRBJ1-1
d_call: TRBD1
clone_size: .
cdr3_aa: CASSLTLGQEAFF
cdr3_nt: TGTGCCAGTAGTCTCACCCTGGGACAGGAAGCTTTCTTT

cdr3_length: 14
v_call: TRBV5-1
j_call: TRBJ2-1
d_call: TRBD2
clone_size: .
cdr3_aa: CASSTAGERNEQFF
cdr3_nt: TGCGCCAGCAGCACAGCGGGGGAACGCAATGAGCAGTTCTTC

cdr3_length: 15
v_call: TRBV2
j_call: TRBJ1-5
d_call: .
clone_size: once
cdr3_aa: CASSGRQGDNQPQHF
cdr3_nt: TGTGCCAGCAGTGGCCGCCAGGGTGACAATCAGCCCCAGCATTTT

cdr3_length: 14
v_call: TRBV18
j_call: TRBJ1-1
d_call: TRBD1
clone_size: .
cdr3_aa: CASSPLGQGAEAFF
cdr3_nt: TGTGCCAGCTCACCGCTGGGACAGGGGGCCGAAGCTTTCTTT

cdr3_length: 14
v_call: TRBV6-5
j_call: TRBJ1-3
d_call: .
clone_size: .
cdr3_aa: CASRPAGSGNTIYF
cdr3_nt: TGTGCCAGCAGGCCGGCAGGCTCTGGAAACACCATATATTTT

cdr3_length: 14
v_call: TRBV5-1
j_call: TRBJ1-1
d_call: .
clone_size: once
cdr3_aa: CASSSNTGSTEAFF
cdr3_nt: TGCGCCAGCAGCTCAAATACCGGGAGCACTGAAGCTTTCTTT

cdr3_length: 13
v_call: TRBV19
j_call: TRBJ1-1
d_call: .
clone_size: .
cdr3_aa: CASSISRNTEAFF
cdr3_nt: TGTGCCAGTAGTATCTCCCGGAACACTGAAGCTTTCTTT

cdr3_length: 15
v_call: TRBV5-1
j_call: TRBJ2-1
d_call: TRBD2
clone_size: .
cdr3_aa: CASSLTAGGPNEQFF
cdr3_nt: TGCGCCAGCAGCTTAACAGCGGGGGGGCCCAATGAGCAGTTCTTC

cdr3_length: 11
v_call: TRBV7-2
j_call: TRBJ1-1
d_call: .
clone_size: .
cdr3_aa: CASSPQVGAFF
cdr3_nt: TGTGCCAGCAGCCCACAGGTGGGGGCTTTCTTT

cdr3_length: 13
v_call: TRBV15
j_call: TRBJ1-3
d_call: .
clone_size: .
cdr3_aa: CATSREAADTIYF
cdr3_nt: TGTGCCACCAGCAGAGAGGCTGCGGACACCATATATTTT

cdr3_length: 15
v_call: TRBV6-5
j_call: TRBJ2-7
d_call: TRBD1
clone_size: once
cdr3_aa: CASSYSGDSLYEQYF
cdr3_nt: TGTGCCAGCAGTTACTCGGGGGACAGCTTATACGAGCAGTACTTC

cdr3_length: 13
v_call: TRBV9
j_call: TRBJ1-2
d_call: .
clone_size: .
cdr3_aa: CASSVVPSRGYTF
cdr3_nt: TGTGCCAGCAGCGTAGTTCCATCCAGAGGCTACACCTTC

cdr3_length: 13
v_call: TRBV12-3/TRBV12-4
j_call: TRBJ1-5
d_call: TRBD1
clone_size: .
cdr3_aa: CASSSTGDQPQHF
cdr3_nt: TGTGCCAGCAGTTCGACAGGGGATCAGCCCCAGCATTTT

cdr3_length: 16
v_call: TRBV5-1
j_call: TRBJ2-3
d_call: TRBD1
clone_size: once
cdr3_aa: CASSSRDRGPGNTQYF
cdr3_nt: TGCGCCAGCAGCTCGCGGGACAGGGGACCGGGAAATACGCAGTATTTT

cdr3_length: 13
v_call: TRBV5-4
j_call: TRBJ1-1
d_call: .
clone_size: .
cdr3_aa: CASSEGQNTEAFF
cdr3_nt: TGTGCCAGCAGCGAGGGACAGAACACTGAAGCTTTCTTT

cdr3_length: 14
v_call: TRBV7-9
j_call: TRBJ1-6
d_call: .
clone_size: .
cdr3_aa: CASSSDTDYSPLHF
cdr3_nt: TGTGCCAGCAGCTCGGACACGGATTATTCACCCCTCCACTTT

cdr3_length: 15
v_call: TRBV12-2
j_call: TRBJ2-6
d_call: .
clone_size: .
cdr3_aa: CANTGGYSGANVLTF
cdr3_nt: TGTGCAAATACAGGGGGTTACTCTGGGGCCAACGTCCTGACTTTC

cdr3_length: 13
v_call: TRBV19
j_call: TRBJ2-7
d_call: .
clone_size: .
cdr3_aa: CASSIDGSYEQYF
cdr3_nt: TGTGCCAGTAGTATAGATGGGAGTTACGAGCAGTACTTC

cdr3_length: 12
v_call: TRBV30
j_call: TRBJ1-1
d_call: .
clone_size: .
cdr3_aa: CAWNPRQVEAFF
cdr3_nt: TGTGCCTGGAACCCCCGACAGGTTGAAGCTTTCTTT

cdr3_length: 14
v_call: TRBV5-8
j_call: TRBJ2-2
d_call: .
clone_size: .
cdr3_aa: CASTIRGLSGELFF
cdr3_nt: TGTGCCAGCACCATCAGGGGCCTAAGCGGGGAGCTGTTTTTT

cdr3_length: 13
v_call: TRBV5-1
j_call: TRBJ2-5
d_call: .
clone_size: .
cdr3_aa: CASSLDFQETQYF
cdr3_nt: TGCGCCAGCAGCTTGGACTTCCAAGAGACCCAGTACTTC

cdr3_length: 10
v_call: TRBV30
j_call: TRBJ1-2
d_call: .
clone_size: .
cdr3_aa: CAWQGNGYTF
cdr3_nt: TGTGCCTGGCAGGGGAATGGCTACACCTTC

cdr3_length: 14
v_call: TRBV5-1
j_call: TRBJ2-7
d_call: .
clone_size: .
cdr3_aa: CASSLHRDNYEQYF
cdr3_nt: TGCGCCAGCAGCTTACACCGGGACAACTACGAGCAGTACTTC

cdr3_length: 12
v_call: TRBV14
j_call: TRBJ1-2
d_call: .
clone_size: .
cdr3_aa: CASSRNRNGYTF
cdr3_nt: TGTGCCAGCAGCCGGAACAGGAATGGCTACACCTTC

cdr3_length: 13
v_call: TRBV2
j_call: TRBJ1-2
d_call: .
clone_size: .
cdr3_aa: CASSEEFKGGYTF
cdr3_nt: TGTGCCAGCAGCGAGGAGTTCAAAGGTGGCTACACCTTC

cdr3_length: 14
v_call: TRBV5-6
j_call: TRBJ1-5
d_call: .
clone_size: .
cdr3_aa: CASSVAGSNQPQHF
cdr3_nt: TGTGCCAGCAGCGTCGCGGGAAGCAATCAGCCCCAGCATTTT